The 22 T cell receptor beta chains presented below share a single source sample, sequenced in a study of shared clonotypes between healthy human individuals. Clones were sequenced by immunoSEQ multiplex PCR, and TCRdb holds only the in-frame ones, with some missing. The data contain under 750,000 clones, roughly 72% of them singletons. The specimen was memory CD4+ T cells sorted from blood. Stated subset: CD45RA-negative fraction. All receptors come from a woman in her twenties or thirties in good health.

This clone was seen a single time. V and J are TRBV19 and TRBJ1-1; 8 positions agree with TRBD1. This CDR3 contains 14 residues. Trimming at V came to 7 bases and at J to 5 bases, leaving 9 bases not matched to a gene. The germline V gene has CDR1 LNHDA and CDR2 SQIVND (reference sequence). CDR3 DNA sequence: TGTGCCAGTAACAATCAGGGGGCGCAGACTGAAGCTTTCTTT. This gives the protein CASNNQGAQTEAFF.

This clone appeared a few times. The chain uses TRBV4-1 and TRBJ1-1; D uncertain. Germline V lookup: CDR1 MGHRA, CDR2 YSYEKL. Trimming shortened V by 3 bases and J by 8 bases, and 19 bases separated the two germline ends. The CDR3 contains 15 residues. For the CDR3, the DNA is TGCGCCAGCAGCCATCTGAAATTAGCGGGAGTCGAAGCTTTCTTT. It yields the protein CASSHLKLAGVEAFF.

Here the CDR3 DNA reads TGTGCCAGCAGTGCCAGCGGGAGAGAGACCCAGTACTTC. Translating gives CASSASGRETQYF. This chain links TRBV2 with TRBJ2-5, with 8 bases that match TRBD2. The V gene end was trimmed by 4 bases and the J gene end by 4 bases; junction bases not matched to a gene: 2. Germline V gene data show CDR1 as SNHLY and CDR2 as FYNNEI. The CDR3 is made up of 13 amino acids.

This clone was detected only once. CDR3 in amino acids: CASSFHDRNEQYF. CDR3 in DNA: TGTGCCAGCAGTTTCCACGACAGAAACGAGCAGTACTTC. The J gene is TRBJ2-7, the V gene TRBV27; a possible D gene is TRBD1 (5 bases). This CDR3 comprises 13 residues. With 3 bases removed from V and 5 bases from J, the gap between germline ends came to 11 bases. Germline CDR1 and CDR2: MNHEY and SMNVEV (reference sequence).

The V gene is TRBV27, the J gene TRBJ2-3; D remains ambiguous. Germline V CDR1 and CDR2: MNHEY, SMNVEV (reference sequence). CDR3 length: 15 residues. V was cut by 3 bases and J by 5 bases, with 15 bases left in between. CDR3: CASSFLETLIDTQYF. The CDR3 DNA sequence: TGTGCCAGCAGTTTCCTAGAAACCCTTATAGATACGCAGTATTTT.

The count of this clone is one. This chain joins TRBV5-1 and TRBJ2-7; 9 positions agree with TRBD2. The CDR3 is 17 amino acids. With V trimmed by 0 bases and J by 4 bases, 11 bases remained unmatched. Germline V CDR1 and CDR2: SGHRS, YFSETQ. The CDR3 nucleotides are TGCGCCAGCAGCTTGGTCTCAAGTAGCGGGAGTCGTTACGAGCAGTACTTC. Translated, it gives CASSLVSSSGSRYEQYF.

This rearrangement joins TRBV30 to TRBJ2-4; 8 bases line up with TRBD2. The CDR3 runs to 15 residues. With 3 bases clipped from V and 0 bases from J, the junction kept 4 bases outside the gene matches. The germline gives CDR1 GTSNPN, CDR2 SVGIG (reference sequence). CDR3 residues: CAWRPGGLAKNIQYF. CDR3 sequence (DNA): TGTGCCTGGAGGCCGGGAGGGCTAGCCAAAAACATTCAGTACTTC. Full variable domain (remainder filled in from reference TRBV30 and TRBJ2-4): SQTIHQWPATLVQPVGSPLSLECTVEGTSNPNLYWYRQAAGRGLQLLFYSVGIGQISSEVPQNLSASRPQDRQFILSSKKLLLSDSGFYLCAWRPGGLAKNIQYFGAGTRLSVL.

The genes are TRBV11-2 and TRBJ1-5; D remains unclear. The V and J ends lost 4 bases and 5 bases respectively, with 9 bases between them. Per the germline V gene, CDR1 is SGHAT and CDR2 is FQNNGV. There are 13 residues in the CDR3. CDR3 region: CASSSDMDQPQHF. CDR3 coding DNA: TGTGCCAGCAGCTCAGACATGGATCAGCCCCAGCATTTT.

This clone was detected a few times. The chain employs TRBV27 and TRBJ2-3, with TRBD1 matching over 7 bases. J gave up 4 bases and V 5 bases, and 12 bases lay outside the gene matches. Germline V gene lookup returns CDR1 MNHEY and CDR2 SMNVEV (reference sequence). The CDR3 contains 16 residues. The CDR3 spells CASSPQGPRTADTQYF. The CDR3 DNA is TGTGCCAGCAGTCCACAGGGGCCACGTACGGCAGATACGCAGTATTTT.

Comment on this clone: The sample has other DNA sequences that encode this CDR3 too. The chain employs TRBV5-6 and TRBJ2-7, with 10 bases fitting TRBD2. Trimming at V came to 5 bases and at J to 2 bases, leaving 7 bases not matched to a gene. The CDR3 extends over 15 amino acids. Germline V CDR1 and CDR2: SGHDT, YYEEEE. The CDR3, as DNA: TGTGCCAGCAGTTTCCGGACTAGCGGAACCTACGAGCAGTACTTC. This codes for CASSFRTSGTYEQYF.

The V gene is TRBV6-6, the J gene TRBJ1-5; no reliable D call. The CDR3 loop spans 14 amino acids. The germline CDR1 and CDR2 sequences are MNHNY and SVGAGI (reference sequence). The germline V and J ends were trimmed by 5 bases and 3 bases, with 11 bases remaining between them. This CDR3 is CASSLQAPNQPQHF. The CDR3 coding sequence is TGTGCCAGCAGTCTACAAGCCCCCAATCAGCCCCAGCATTTT.

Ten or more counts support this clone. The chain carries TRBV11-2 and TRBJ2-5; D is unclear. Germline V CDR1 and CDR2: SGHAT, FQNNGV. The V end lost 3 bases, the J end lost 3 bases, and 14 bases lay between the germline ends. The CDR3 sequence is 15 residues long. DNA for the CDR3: TGTGCCAGCAGCTTTGCGGCCGTCCGGGAAGAGACCCAGTACTTC. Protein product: CASSFAAVREETQYF.

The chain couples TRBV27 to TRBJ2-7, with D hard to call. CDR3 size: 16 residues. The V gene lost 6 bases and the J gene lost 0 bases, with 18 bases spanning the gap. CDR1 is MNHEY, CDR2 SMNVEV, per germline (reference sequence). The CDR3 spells CASSLKAGESSYEQYF. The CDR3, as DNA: TGTGCCAGCAGCCTTAAGGCCGGTGAGAGCTCCTACGAGCAGTACTTC.

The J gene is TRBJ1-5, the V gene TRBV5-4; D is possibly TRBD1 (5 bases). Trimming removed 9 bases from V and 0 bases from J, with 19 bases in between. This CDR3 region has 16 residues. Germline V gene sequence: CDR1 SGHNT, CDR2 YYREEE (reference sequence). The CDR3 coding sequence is TGTGCCACAAGCCTAACAGGAGGTCGTAGCAATCAGCCCCAGCATTTT. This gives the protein CATSLTGGRSNQPQHF.

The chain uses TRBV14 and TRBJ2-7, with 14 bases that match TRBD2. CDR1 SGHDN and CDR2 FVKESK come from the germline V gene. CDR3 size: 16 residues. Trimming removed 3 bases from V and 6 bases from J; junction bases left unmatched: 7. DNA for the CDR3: TGTGCCAGCAGCCACGCGGGAGGGACTAGCGGGAGCGAGCAGTACTTC. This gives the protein CASSHAGGTSGSEQYF.

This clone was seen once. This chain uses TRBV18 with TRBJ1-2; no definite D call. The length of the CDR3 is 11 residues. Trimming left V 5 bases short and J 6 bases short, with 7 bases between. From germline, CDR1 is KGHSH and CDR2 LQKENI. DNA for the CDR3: TGTGCCAGCTCAAGAGTGGATGGCTACACCTTC. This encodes CASSRVDGYTF.

The CDR3: CASSTGQENTEAFF. The CDR3 region has the DNA TGTGCCAGCAGTACGGGACAAGAGAACACTGAAGCTTTCTTT. V gene TRBV28 combines with J gene TRBJ1-1; D might be TRBD1 (6 bases). In germline, CDR1 is MDHEN, CDR2 SYDVKM. The CDR3 has 14 amino acids. V lost 5 bases and J lost 1, with 11 bases in between. Full variable domain (remainder filled in from reference TRBV28 and TRBJ1-1): DVKVTQSSRYLVKRTGEKVFLECVQDMDHENMFWYRQDPGLGLRLIYFSYDVKMKEKGDIPEGYSVSREKKERFSLILESASTNQTSMYLCASSTGQENTEAFFGQGTRLTVV.

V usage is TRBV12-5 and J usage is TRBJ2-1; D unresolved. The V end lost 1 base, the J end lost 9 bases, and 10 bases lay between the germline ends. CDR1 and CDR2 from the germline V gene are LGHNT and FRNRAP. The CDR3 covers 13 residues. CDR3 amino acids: CASGLGASREQFF. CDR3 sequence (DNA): TGTGCTAGTGGTTTGGGGGCCTCGCGTGAGCAGTTCTTC.

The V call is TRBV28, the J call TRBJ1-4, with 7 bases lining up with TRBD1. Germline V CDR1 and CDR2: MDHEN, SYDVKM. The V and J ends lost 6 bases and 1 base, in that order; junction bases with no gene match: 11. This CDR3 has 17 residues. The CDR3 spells CASRAQTGAQTNEKLFF. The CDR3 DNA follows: TGTGCCAGCAGAGCCCAAACAGGGGCTCAAACTAATGAAAAACTGTTTTTT.

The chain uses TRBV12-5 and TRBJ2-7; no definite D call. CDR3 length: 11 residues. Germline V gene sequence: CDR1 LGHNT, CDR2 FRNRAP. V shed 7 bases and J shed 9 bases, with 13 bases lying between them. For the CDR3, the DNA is TGTGCTAGTGCCCTGGATGAGGTGCAGTACTTC. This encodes CASALDEVQYF.

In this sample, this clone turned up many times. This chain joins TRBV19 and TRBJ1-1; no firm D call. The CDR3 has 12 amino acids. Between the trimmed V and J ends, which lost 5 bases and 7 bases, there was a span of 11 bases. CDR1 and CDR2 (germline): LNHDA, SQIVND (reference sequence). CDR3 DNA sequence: TGTGCCAGTAGTGCCCGCTTAGGTGAAGCTTTCTTT. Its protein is CASSARLGEAFF.

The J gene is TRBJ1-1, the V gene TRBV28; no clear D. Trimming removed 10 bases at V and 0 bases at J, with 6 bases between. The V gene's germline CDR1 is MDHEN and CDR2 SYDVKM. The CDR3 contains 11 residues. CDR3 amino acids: CATTVNTEAFF. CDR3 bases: TGTGCCACCACAGTGAACACTGAAGCTTTCTTT.